These 15 T cell receptor beta chains share one sample of origin, sequenced in a study of neurological immune-mediated disorders. MiXCR was run by TCRdb on the 5' RACE reads, yielding one entry per CDR3 protein. The table records approximately 36,000 distinct CDR3 sequences, around 3.1% of them present only once. Time point indicated: longitudinal time-point 1 (baseline). Sequencing was carried out using PBMCs. The origin of the receptors is an older woman with multiple sclerosis.

This clonotype appeared many times. The V call is TRBV27, the J call TRBJ2-2; D uncertain. The CDR3 runs to 16 residues. V dropped 6 bases and J dropped 0 bases, with 14 bases sitting between them. The germline CDR1 and CDR2 sequences are MNHEY and SMNVEV (reference sequence). The CDR3 nucleotides are TGTGCCAGCAGGGCCCGACTGATCGCGAACACCGGGGAGCTGTTTTTT. It codes for CASRARLIANTGELFF.

Ten or more counts support this clonotype. The V and J genes are TRBV20-1 and TRBJ1-6; D gene ambiguous. This CDR3 has 15 amino acids. The germline V gene has CDR1 DFQATT and CDR2 SNEGSKA (reference sequence). The V gene lost 1 base and the J gene lost 7 bases, with 14 bases spanning the gap. CDR3 in DNA: TGCAGTGCTAGAGTGTCAGGACCTTCAAATTCACCCCTCCACTTT. This gives the protein CSARVSGPSNSPLHF.

This clonotype was detected ten times or more. The CDR3 DNA reads TGTGCCAACCAATTACTAAGCGGGGCTCAAGAGACCCAGTACTTC. This gives the protein CANQLLSGAQETQYF. V gene TRBV2 combines with J gene TRBJ2-5, with 7 positions matching TRBD2. J lost 2 bases, V lost 10 bases, and 13 bases had no gene match. The CDR3 sequence is 15 residues long. Germline V gives CDR1 SNHLY, CDR2 FYNNEI.

There are many counts of this clonotype. The chain couples TRBV2 to TRBJ2-7; D unclear. This CDR3 is built from 13 residues. The germline CDR1 and CDR2 sequences are SNHLY and FYNNEI. V was pared by 7 bases and J by 4 bases, with 14 bases between. The CDR3 region is CASTRTSPYEQYF. CDR3 sequence (DNA): TGTGCCAGCACAAGGACGAGCCCTTACGAGCAGTACTTC.

At least ten counts were recorded for this clonotype. V and J are TRBV20-1 and TRBJ1-5; D ambiguous. Per germline, CDR1 DFQATT and CDR2 SNEGSKA (reference sequence). The CDR3 is 15 amino acids. The germline V and J ends were trimmed by 3 bases and 5 bases, with 17 bases remaining between them. CDR3 sequence: CSASSLLGVDQPQHF. CDR3 in DNA: TGCAGTGCTAGCTCTCTATTGGGCGTGGATCAGCCCCAGCATTTT.

In its sample, this clonotype was seen many times. Here the CDR3 reads CASSLGTAKNIQYF. The CDR3 DNA reads as TGTGCCAGCAGCCTAGGGACAGCCAAAAACATTCAGTACTTC. This chain joins TRBV7-2 and TRBJ2-4; D could derive from TRBD1 or TRBD2 (5 bases each). V lost 5 bases and J lost 0, with 8 bases in between. CDR3 size: 14 residues. Germline V gene lookup returns CDR1 SGHTA and CDR2 FQGNSA.

This clonotype appeared many times. The chain joins TRBV3-1 to TRBJ1-2, with D possibly TRBD1 on 5 matching bases. The germline V and J ends were trimmed by 4 bases and 6 bases, with 12 bases remaining between them. Germline values: CDR1 LGHDT, CDR2 YNNKEL (reference sequence). This CDR3 is built from 13 residues. CDR3: CASSRQTENGYTF. The CDR3 coding sequence is TGTGCCAGCAGCCGCCAGACAGAAAATGGCTACACCTTC.

The sample holds many counts of this clonotype. The rearrangement joins TRBV5-6 to TRBJ1-2; D gene unclear. The CDR3 totals 13 residues. In germline, CDR1 is SGHDT, CDR2 YYEEEE. With 1 base removed from V and 8 bases from J, the gap between germline ends came to 12 bases. The CDR3 is CASSLFLEGGYTF. The CDR3 DNA follows: TGTGCCAGCAGCTTGTTTTTAGAGGGAGGCTACACCTTC.

This clonotype was seen a few times. The chain uses TRBV5-1 and TRBJ2-1; the D gene could be TRBD1 or TRBD2 (6 bases each). The CDR3 consists of 15 residues. V was shortened by 3 bases and J by 5 bases, with 15 bases between the two germline ends. Germline V gives CDR1 SGHRS, CDR2 YFSETQ. The CDR3 DNA reads TGCGCCAGCAGCTCTAGGGGGGAGTGGGACAATGAGCAGTTCTTC. Its translation: CASSSRGEWDNEQFF.

This clonotype was found many times. V usage is TRBV5-6 and J usage is TRBJ1-2; 9 bases agree with TRBD1. The CDR3 runs 15 residues. J gave up 6 bases and V 4 bases, and 10 bases lay outside the gene matches. The germline gives CDR1 SGHDT, CDR2 YYEEEE. This CDR3 is CASSRFTGGGDGYTF. The DNA of the CDR3 is TGTGCCAGCAGCCGTTTCACAGGGGGCGGAGATGGCTACACCTTC.

This clonotype was seen at least ten times. The chain uses TRBV20-1 and TRBJ1-1, with D unclear. Looked up from germline, CDR1 is DFQATT and CDR2 is SNEGSKA (reference sequence). The CDR3 is made up of 12 amino acids. The germline V and J ends were trimmed by 1 base and 1 base, with 4 bases remaining between them. The CDR3 DNA sequence: TGCAGTGCTAGAGGGCAGAACACTGAAGCTTTCTTT. Translated, it gives CSARGQNTEAFF.

This clonotype was recorded at least ten times. This rearrangement joins TRBV6-5 to TRBJ1-1; 8 bases map to TRBD1. The CDR3 has 15 residues. CDR1 is MNHEY, CDR2 SVGAGI, per germline. V gave up 6 bases and J gave up 1 base; unmatched junction bases: 7. The CDR3 loop is CASRPAGTGNTEAFF. In DNA, the CDR3 is TGTGCCAGCAGACCCGCCGGGACAGGGAACACTGAAGCTTTCTTT.

Points on this clonotype: Possible read error: a much larger clone is one base away. The chain links TRBV12-3 or TRBV12-4 to TRBJ2-2, with D maybe TRBD2 (5 bases). This CDR3 has 17 amino acids. The CDR3 DNA is TGTGCCAACAGTTTAGCCCAATGGGCGGGGAACACCGGGGAGCTGTTTTTT. Encoded protein: CANSLAQWAGNTGELFF.

This clonotype has at least ten counts. This chain joins TRBV5-1 and TRBJ1-2; D might be TRBD1 (5 bases). Germline loops: CDR1 SGHRS, CDR2 YFSETQ. The CDR3 spans 16 residues. V lost 1 base and J 4 bases, leaving 17 bases between the germline ends. For the CDR3, the DNA is TGCGCCAGCAGCTTGTCCTCCCTGACAGAGATCTATGGCTACACCTTC. Amino acid sequence: CASSLSSLTEIYGYTF.

This clonotype was seen ten or more times. The rearrangement links TRBV29-1 to TRBJ1-2, with D perhaps matching TRBD1 (5 bases). V was clipped by 5 bases and J by 1 base, with 8 bases between them. This CDR3 has 12 amino acids. CDR1 and CDR2 from the germline V gene are SQVTM and ANQGSEA. The CDR3 DNA follows: TGCAGCGTTCCCCAGGGTAACTATGGCTACACCTTC. Its protein product is CSVPQGNYGYTF.